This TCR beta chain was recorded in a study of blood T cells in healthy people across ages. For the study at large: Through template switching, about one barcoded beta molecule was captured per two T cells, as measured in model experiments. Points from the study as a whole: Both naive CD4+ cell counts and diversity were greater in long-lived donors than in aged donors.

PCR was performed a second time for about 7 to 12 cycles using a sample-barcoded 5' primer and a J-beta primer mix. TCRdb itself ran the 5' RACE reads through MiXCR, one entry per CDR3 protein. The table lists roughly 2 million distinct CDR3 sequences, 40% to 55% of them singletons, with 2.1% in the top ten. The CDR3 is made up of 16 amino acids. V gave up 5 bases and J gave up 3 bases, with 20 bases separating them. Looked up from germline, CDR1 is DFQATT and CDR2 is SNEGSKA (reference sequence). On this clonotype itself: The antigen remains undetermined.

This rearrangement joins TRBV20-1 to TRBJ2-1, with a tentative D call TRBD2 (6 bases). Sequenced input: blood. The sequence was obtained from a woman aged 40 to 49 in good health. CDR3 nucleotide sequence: TGCAGTGCTGTTCTAGCGAACCGGGGAGACTACAATGAGCAGTTCTTC. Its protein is CSAVLANRGDYNEQFF.